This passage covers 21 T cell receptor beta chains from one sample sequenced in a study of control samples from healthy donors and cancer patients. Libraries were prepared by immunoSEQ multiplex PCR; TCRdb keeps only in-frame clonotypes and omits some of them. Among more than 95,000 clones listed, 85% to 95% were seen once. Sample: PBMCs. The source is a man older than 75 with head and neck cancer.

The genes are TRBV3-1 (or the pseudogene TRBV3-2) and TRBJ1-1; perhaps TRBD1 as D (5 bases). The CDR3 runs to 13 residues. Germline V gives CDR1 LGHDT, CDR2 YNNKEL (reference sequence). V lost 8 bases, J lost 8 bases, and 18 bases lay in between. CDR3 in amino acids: CASAQFRGMEAFF. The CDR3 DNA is TGTGCCAGCGCTCAATTTAGGGGTATGGAAGCTTTCTTT.

CDR3 bases: TGTGCCAGCAGCGTAGGAGCGGGGGTAAACTACGAGCAGTACTTC. Translated, it gives CASSVGAGVNYEQYF. V usage is TRBV9 and J usage is TRBJ2-7, with 8 bases lining up with TRBD2. The CDR3 totals 15 residues. Germline CDR1 reads SGDLS; CDR2 reads YYNGEE. With 0 bases clipped from V and 3 bases from J, the junction kept 5 bases outside the gene matches.

The CDR3 bases are TGTGCCAGTAGTATCCCAGGTACCACTCCTAACTATGGCTACACCTTC. Protein sequence: CASSIPGTTPNYGYTF. The chain links TRBV19 to TRBJ1-2; D call uncertain. V lost 3 bases and J lost 0, with 14 bases in between. The CDR3 totals 16 residues. Germline V gene sequence: CDR1 LNHDA, CDR2 SQIVND (reference sequence).

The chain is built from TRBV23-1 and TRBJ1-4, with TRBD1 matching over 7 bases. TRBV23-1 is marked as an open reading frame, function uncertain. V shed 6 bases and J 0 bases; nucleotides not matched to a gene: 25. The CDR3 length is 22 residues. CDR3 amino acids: CASSPKTGIMIPEVATNEKLFF. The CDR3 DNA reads TGCGCCAGCAGCCCTAAGACAGGGATAATGATTCCGGAAGTGGCAACTAATGAAAAACTGTTTTTT.

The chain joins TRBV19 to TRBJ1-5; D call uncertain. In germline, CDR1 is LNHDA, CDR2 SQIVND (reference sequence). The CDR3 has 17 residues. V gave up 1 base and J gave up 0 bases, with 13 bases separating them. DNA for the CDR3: TGTGCCAGTAGTATAGGGCCCCTACTTTATAGCAATCAGCCCCAGCATTTT. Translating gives CASSIGPLLYSNQPQHF.

This CDR3 is CASSMSDRGVYEQYF. The CDR3, as DNA: TGTGCCAGCAGCATGTCGGACAGGGGAGTGTACGAGCAGTACTTC. The chain links TRBV21-1 to TRBJ2-7; the table's D call, TRBD1, has no DNA check behind it. TRBV21-1 corresponds to a pseudogene. This CDR3 region has 15 residues.

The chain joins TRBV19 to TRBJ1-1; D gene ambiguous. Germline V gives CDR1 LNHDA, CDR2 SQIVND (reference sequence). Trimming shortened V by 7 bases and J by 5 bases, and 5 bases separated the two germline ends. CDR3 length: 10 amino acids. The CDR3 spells CASMDTEAFF. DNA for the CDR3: TGTGCCAGTATGGATACTGAAGCTTTCTTT. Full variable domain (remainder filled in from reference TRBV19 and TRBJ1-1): DGGITQSPKYLFRKEGQNVTLSCEQNLNHDAMYWYRQDPGQGLRLIYYSQIVNDFQKGDIAEGYSVSREKKESFPLTVTSAQKNPTAFYLCASMDTEAFFGQGTRLTVV.

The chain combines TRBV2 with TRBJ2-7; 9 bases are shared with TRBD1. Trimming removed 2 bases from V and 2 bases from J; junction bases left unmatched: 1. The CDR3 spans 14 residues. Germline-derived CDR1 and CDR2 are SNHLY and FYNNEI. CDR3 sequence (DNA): TGTGCCAGCAGTGAAAGGACAGGGGCCTACGAGCAGTACTTC. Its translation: CASSERTGAYEQYF. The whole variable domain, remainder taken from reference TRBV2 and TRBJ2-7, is EPEVTQTPSHQVTQMGQEVILRCVPISNHLYFYWYRQILGQKVEFLVSFYNNEISEKSEIFDDQFSVERPDGSNFTLKIRSTKLEDSAMYFCASSERTGAYEQYFGPGTRLTVT.

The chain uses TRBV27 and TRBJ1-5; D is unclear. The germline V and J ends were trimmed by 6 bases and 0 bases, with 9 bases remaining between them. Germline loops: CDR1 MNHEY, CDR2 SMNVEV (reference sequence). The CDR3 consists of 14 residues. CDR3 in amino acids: CASSHRSSNQPQHF. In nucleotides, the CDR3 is TGTGCCAGCAGCCATCGCAGTAGCAATCAGCCCCAGCATTTT.

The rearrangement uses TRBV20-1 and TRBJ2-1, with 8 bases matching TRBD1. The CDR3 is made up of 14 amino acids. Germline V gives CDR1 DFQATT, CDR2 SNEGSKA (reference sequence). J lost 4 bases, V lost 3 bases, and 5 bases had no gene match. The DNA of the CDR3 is TGCAGTGCTAGTATCCGACAGGGGTACAATGAGCAGTTCTTC. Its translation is CSASIRQGYNEQFF.

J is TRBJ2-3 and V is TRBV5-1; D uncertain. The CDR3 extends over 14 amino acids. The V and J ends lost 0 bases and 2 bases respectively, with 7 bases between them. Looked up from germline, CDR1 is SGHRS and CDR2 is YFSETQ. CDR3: CASSLGSVTDTQYF. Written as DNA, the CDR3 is TGCGCCAGCAGCTTGGGATCGGTCACAGATACGCAGTATTTT.

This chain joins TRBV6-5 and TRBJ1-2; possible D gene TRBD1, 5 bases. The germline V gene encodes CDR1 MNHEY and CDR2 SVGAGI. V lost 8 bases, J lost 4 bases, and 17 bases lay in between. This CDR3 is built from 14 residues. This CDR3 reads CASSDRAGGYGYTF. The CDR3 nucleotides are TGTGCCAGCTCGGACCGCGCTGGGGGCTATGGCTACACCTTC.

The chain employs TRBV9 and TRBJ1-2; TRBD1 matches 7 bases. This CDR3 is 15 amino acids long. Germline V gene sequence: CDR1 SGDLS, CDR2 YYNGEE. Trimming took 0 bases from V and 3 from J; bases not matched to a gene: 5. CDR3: CASSVAVGGDYGYTF. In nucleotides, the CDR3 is TGTGCCAGCAGCGTAGCTGTAGGGGGCGACTATGGCTACACCTTC.

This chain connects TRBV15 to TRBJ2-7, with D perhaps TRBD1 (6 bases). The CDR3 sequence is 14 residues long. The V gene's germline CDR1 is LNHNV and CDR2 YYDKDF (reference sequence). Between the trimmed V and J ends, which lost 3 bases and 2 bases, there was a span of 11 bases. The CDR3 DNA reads TGTGCCACCAGCAGGGGGGCCAAAGCCTACGAGCAGTACTTC. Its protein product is CATSRGAKAYEQYF.

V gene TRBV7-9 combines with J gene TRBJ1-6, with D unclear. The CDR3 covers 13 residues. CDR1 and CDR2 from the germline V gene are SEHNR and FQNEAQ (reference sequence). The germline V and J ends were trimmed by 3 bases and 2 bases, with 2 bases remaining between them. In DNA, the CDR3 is TGTGCCAGCAGCTTCGCCTATAATTCACCCCTCCACTTT. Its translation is CASSFAYNSPLHF.

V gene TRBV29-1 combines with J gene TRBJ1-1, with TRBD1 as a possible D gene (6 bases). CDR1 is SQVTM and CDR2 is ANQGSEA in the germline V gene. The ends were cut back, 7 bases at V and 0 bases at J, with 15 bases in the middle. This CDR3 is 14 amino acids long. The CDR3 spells CSAPGAGMNTEAFF. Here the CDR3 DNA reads TGCAGCGCCCCAGGGGCAGGGATGAACACTGAAGCTTTCTTT.

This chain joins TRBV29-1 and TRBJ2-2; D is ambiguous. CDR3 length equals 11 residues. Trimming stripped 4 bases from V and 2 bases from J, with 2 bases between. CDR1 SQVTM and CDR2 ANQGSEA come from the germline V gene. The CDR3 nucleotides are TGCAGCGTTGTTAACACCGGGGAGCTGTTTTTT. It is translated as CSVVNTGELFF.

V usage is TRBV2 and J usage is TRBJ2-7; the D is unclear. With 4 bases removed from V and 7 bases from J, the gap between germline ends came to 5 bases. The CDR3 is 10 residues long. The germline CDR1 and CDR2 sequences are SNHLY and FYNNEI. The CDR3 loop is CASSVGEQYF. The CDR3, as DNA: TGTGCCAGCAGTGTTGGTGAGCAGTACTTC.

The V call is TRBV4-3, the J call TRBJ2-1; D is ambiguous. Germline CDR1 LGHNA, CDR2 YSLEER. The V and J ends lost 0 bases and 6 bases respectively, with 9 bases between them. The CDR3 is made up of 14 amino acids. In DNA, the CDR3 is TGCGCCAGCAGCCAAGATGCGCGATTCAATGAGCAGTTCTTC. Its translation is CASSQDARFNEQFF.

CDR3 in DNA: TGTGCCAGCAGCTTAGAAGGGACTAGCGGACCCACCTACGAGCAGTACTTC. This gives the protein CASSLEGTSGPTYEQYF. The chain couples TRBV11-2 to TRBJ2-7, with TRBD2 matching 11 bases. V lost 0 bases to trimming and J lost 2 bases; unmatched junction nucleotides: 6. CDR3 size: 17 residues. In germline, CDR1 is SGHAT, CDR2 FQNNGV.

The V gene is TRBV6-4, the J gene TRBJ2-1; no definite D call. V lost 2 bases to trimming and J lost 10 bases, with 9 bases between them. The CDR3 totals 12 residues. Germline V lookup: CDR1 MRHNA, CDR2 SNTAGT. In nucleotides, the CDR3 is TGTGCCAGCAGTGACAATGGGCGGGAGCAGTTCTTC. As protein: CASSDNGREQFF.